This TCR beta chain was captured in a study of Graves' ophthalmopathy and Graves' hyperthyroidism. Notes on the study in general: The model predicted progression of ophthalmopathy with a sensitivity of roughly 69%, and its specificity was approximately 77%. Blood was where most expanded thyroid clonotypes above 0.001 frequency also turned up. Ophthalmopathy and stable hyperthyroidism were discriminated by a 13-signature model, with around 88% sensitivity and approximately 78% specificity.

Hyperthyroidism patients were newly diagnosed, ill under 2 months, and aged 18 to 65 years. The CDR3 is made up of 16 amino acids. Trimming at V came to 3 bases and at J to 7 bases, leaving 13 bases not matched to a gene. Germline V gives CDR1 MGHRA, CDR2 YSYEKL. Note on this clonotype: Its specificity is not known. This may be a read error: a much more frequent sequence differs by one nucleotide.

RNA transcripts provided the template for amplifying TCR beta CDR3 regions. HTBI primers were employed in first-round RT-PCR, then a second-round multiplex PCR followed. TCRdb re-called the multiplex PCR reads through MiXCR, storing one row per CDR3 protein. The sample records around 1,200,000 distinct CDR3 sequences, about two fifths being singletons. The sequence was obtained from an adult man with Graves' hyperthyroidism. J is TRBJ2-5 and V is TRBV4-1; the match to TRBD1 covers 8 bases. The sample taken for sequencing was peripheral blood or thyroid tissue (not recorded which). The CDR3: CASSQGTGPMGGTQYF. DNA for the CDR3: TGCGCCAGCAGCCAGGGGACAGGACCTATGGGAGGGACCCAGTACTTC.